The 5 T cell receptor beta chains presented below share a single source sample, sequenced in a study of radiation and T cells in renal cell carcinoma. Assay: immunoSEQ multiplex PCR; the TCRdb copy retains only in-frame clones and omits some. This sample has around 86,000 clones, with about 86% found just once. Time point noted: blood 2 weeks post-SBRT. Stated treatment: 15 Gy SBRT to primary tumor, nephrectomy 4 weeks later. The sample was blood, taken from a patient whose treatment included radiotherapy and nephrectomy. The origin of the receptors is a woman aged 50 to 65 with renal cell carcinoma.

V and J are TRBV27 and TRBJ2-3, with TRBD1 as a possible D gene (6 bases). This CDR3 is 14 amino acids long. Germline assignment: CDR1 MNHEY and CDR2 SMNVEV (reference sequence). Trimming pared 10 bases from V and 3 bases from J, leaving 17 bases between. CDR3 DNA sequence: TGTGCCACCCACCAAATGCAGGGGACAGATACGCAGTATTTT. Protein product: CATHQMQGTDTQYF.

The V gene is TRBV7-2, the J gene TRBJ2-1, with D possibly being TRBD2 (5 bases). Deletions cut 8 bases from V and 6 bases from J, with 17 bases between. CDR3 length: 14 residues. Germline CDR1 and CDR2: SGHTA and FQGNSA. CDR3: CASLKDGESNEQFF. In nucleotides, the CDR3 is TGTGCCAGCCTCAAGGACGGGGAAAGCAATGAGCAGTTCTTC.

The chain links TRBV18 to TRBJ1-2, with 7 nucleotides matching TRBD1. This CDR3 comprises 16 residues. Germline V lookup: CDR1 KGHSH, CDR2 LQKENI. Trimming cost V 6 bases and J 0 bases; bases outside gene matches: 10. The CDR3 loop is CASSSPRDSPNYGYTF. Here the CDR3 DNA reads TGTGCCAGCTCGTCTCCCCGGGACAGTCCTAACTATGGCTACACCTTC.

The CDR3 DNA follows: TGTGCCAGCAGCTCTCACTCCAGGGCCCGCACAGATACGCAGTATTTT. It encodes CASSSHSRARTDTQYF. The chain combines TRBV5-4 with TRBJ2-3; D perhaps matches TRBD1 (5 bases). The CDR3 consists of 16 residues. V dropped 3 bases and J dropped 1 base, with 15 bases sitting between them. Germline CDR1 SGHNT, CDR2 YYREEE (reference sequence).

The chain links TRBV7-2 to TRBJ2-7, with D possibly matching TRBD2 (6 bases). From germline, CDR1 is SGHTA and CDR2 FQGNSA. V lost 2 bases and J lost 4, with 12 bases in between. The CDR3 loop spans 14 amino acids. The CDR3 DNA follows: TGTGCCAGCAGCTTAAATGGGGGAGGTTACGAGCAGTACTTC. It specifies CASSLNGGGYEQYF.